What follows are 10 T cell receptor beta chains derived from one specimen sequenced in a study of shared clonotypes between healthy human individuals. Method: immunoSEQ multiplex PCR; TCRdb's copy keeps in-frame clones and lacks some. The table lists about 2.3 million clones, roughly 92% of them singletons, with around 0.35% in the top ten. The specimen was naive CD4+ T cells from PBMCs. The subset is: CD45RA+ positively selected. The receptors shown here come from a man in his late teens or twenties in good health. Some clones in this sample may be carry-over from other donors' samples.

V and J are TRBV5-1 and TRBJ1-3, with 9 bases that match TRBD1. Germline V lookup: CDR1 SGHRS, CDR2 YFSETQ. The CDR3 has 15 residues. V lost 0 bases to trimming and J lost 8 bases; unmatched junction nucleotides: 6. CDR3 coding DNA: TGCGCCAGCAGCTTGGTCGGGACAGGGCGAGACACCATATATTTT. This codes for CASSLVGTGRDTIYF.

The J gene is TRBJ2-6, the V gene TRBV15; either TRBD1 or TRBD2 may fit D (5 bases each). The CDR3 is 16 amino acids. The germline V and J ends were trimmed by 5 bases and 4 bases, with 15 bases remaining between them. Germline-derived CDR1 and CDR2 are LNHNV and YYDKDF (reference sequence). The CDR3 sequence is CATSGTFLPGANVLTF. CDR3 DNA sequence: TGTGCCACCAGCGGGACCTTCCTCCCCGGGGCCAACGTCCTGACTTTC.

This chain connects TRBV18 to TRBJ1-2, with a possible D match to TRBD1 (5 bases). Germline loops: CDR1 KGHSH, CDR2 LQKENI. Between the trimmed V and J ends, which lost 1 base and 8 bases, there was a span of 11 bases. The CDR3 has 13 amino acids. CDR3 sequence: CASSPRGEEGYTF. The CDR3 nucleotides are TGTGCCAGCTCACCACGGGGGGAGGAAGGCTACACCTTC.

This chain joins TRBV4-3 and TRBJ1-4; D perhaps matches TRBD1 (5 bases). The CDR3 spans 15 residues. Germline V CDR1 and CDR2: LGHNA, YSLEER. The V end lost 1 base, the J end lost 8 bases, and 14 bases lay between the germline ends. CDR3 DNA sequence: TGCGCCAGCAGCCAAGGTGCGACAGAAAGAGAAAAACTGTTTTTT. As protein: CASSQGATEREKLFF.

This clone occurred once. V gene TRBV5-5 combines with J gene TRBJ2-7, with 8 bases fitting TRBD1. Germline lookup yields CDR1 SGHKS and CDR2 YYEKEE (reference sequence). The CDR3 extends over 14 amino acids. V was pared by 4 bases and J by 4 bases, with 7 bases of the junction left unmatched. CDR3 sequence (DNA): TGTGCCAGCAGCGGCGGGACAGGTTTTTACGAGCAGTACTTC. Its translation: CASSGGTGFYEQYF.

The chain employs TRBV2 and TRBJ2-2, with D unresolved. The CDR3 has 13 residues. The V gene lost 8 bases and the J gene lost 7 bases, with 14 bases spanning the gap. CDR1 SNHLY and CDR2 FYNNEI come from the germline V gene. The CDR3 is CASQRWLDGELFF. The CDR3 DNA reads TGTGCCAGCCAGAGGTGGCTCGACGGGGAGCTGTTTTTT.

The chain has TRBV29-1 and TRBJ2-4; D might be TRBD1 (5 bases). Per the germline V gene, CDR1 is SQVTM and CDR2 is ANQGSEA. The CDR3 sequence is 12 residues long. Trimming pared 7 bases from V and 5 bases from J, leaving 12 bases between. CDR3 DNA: TGCAGCGCGGAGACAGACCAAAACATTCAGTACTTC. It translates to CSAETDQNIQYF.

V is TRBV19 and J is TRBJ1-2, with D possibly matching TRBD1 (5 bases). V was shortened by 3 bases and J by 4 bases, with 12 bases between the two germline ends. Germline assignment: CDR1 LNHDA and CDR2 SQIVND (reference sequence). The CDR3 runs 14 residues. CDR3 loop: CASSIGTAIYGYTF. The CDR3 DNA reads TGTGCCAGTAGTATCGGGACGGCGATCTATGGCTACACCTTC.

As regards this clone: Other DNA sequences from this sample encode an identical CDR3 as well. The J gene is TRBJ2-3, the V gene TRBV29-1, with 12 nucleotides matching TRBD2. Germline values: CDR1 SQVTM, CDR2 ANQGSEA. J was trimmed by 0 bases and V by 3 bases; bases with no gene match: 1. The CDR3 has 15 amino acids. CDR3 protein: CSVDGLAGSTDTQYF. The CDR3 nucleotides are TGCAGCGTTGATGGACTAGCGGGAAGCACAGATACGCAGTATTTT.

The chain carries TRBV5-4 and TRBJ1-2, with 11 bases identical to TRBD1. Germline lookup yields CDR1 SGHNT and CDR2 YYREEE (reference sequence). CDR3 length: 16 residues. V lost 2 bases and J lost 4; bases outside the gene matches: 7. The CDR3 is CASSLAGQGESYGYTF. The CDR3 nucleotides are TGTGCCAGCAGCTTAGCGGGACAGGGGGAATCCTATGGCTACACCTTC.